A single T cell receptor beta chain is shown here with its context. The sample comes from a study of blood T cell repertoires in COVID-19. The repertoire was sequenced with immunoSEQ multiplex PCR; TCRdb's copy has only in-frame clones and lacks some. Of over 150,000 clones detected, approximately 85% appear once; the ten largest clones hold 0.63%. The CDR3 is made up of 12 amino acids. CDR1 LGHDT and CDR2 YNNKEL come from the germline V gene (reference sequence). V was cut by 2 bases and J by 11 bases, with 12 bases left in between. The clonotype was recovered from a man in his sixties with COVID-19, enrolled during active disease. The chain employs TRBV3-1 (or the pseudogene TRBV3-2) and TRBJ1-1; D remains unclear. The source material was peripheral blood. The CDR3 spells CASSQKNTAAFF. The DNA of the CDR3 is TGTGCCAGCAGCCAAAAGAATACAGCCGCTTTCTTT.